The 13 T cell receptor beta chains reported below all come from one sample, sequenced in a study of cytomegalovirus exposure and HLA in healthy donors. Researchers ran the PCR with 60 Vbeta and 13 Jbeta primers. Generated by immunoSEQ multiplex PCR, the TCRdb table keeps only in-frame clones and is missing some. The sample has about 120,000 clones, around 86% seen once; the top ten hold less than 2.5%. The sequenced material came from PBMCs. These receptors were taken from a woman aged 40 to 50 in good health and CMV-seronegative.

The rearrangement links TRBV4-3 to TRBJ1-5, with unresolved D. The CDR3 is made up of 16 amino acids. From germline, CDR1 is LGHNA and CDR2 YSLEER. The V end was cut by 0 bases, the J end by 0 bases, with 9 bases between. The CDR3: CASSQDIGNSNQPQHF. The CDR3 DNA sequence: TGCGCCAGCAGCCAAGATATCGGGAATAGCAATCAGCCCCAGCATTTT.

This clone has a single count. CDR3 amino acids: CAMGLAGTDTQYF. CDR3 DNA sequence: TGTGCCATGGGACTAGCGGGCACAGATACGCAGTATTTT. The chain couples TRBV10-3 to TRBJ2-3; 11 bases match TRBD2. The CDR3 runs to 13 residues. The germline V gene has CDR1 ENHRY and CDR2 SYGVKD. V trimming: 9 bases; J trimming: 1 base; junction bases outside the gene matches: 0.

The rearrangement joins TRBV19 to TRBJ1-1; the D is unclear. Germline V gene data show CDR1 as LNHDA and CDR2 as SQIVND (reference sequence). V lost 1 base, J lost 2 bases, and 11 bases lay in between. There are 15 residues in the CDR3. CDR3 sequence (DNA): TGTGCCAGTAGTATAGTAGATAGTCTAAACACTGAAGCTTTCTTT. Protein product: CASSIVDSLNTEAFF.

The chain employs TRBV19 and TRBJ1-1; 9 bases are a match to TRBD1. CDR1 LNHDA and CDR2 SQIVND come from the germline V gene (reference sequence). Trimming removed 4 bases from V and 3 bases from J; junction bases left unmatched: 9. This CDR3 has 16 amino acids. CDR3 bases: TGTGCCAGTAGTAAACAGAAGACAGGGGGTTACACTGAAGCTTTCTTT. This encodes CASSKQKTGGYTEAFF.

The chain couples TRBV6-5 to TRBJ1-2, with unresolved D. The germline V gene encodes CDR1 MNHEY and CDR2 SVGAGI. Trimming removed 6 bases at V and 1 base at J, with 9 bases between. The CDR3 contains 13 residues. CDR3 sequence: CASRITDNYGYTF. The CDR3, as DNA: TGTGCCAGCAGAATAACAGATAACTATGGCTACACCTTC.

CDR3 nucleotide sequence: TGTGCCAGTAGTATAGGCCCCAGCTCCTACAATGAGCAGTTCTTC. Translating gives CASSIGPSSYNEQFF. The chain recombines TRBV19 with TRBJ2-1; D unresolved. V lost 1 base and J 0 bases, leaving 7 bases between the germline ends. The CDR3 consists of 15 residues. Germline-derived CDR1 and CDR2 are LNHDA and SQIVND (reference sequence).

Here the CDR3 DNA reads TGTGCCATCAGTGAGTCGGGGCAGGGGCTATACAATGAGCAGTTCTTC. This encodes CAISESGQGLYNEQFF. The rearrangement joins TRBV10-3 to TRBJ2-1; TRBD1 is a possible D gene (6 bases). Germline CDR1 reads ENHRY; CDR2 reads SYGVKD. CDR3 length: 16 residues. The germline V and J ends were trimmed by 0 bases and 4 bases, with 13 bases remaining between them.

V usage is TRBV27 and J usage is TRBJ1-6; 7 bases are shared with TRBD1. Unmatched junction bases numbered 19, after V lost 6 bases and J lost 5 bases. The CDR3 contains 19 residues. Looked up from germline, CDR1 is MNHEY and CDR2 is SMNVEV (reference sequence). The CDR3 region is CASRPGQVFPLGDNSPLHF. The CDR3 nucleotides are TGTGCCAGCAGACCCGGACAGGTCTTCCCCTTAGGAGATAATTCACCCCTCCACTTT.

The V and J genes are TRBV6-5 and TRBJ1-5; D call uncertain. The CDR3 extends over 16 amino acids. Germline CDR1 reads MNHEY; CDR2 reads SVGAGI. Trimming pared 0 bases from V and 0 bases from J, leaving 9 bases between. The CDR3 reads CASSYSRDNSNQPQHF. The DNA for the CDR3 is TGTGCCAGCAGTTACTCGAGAGATAATAGCAATCAGCCCCAGCATTTT.

The chain uses TRBV2 and TRBJ2-5, with a tentative D call TRBD1 (6 bases). This CDR3 comprises 13 residues. From germline, CDR1 is SNHLY and CDR2 FYNNEI. V was trimmed by 8 bases and J by 0 bases, leaving 10 bases between them. CDR3 nucleotide sequence: TGTGCCAGCCTCGGACAGTACCAAGAGACCCAGTACTTC. This translates into CASLGQYQETQYF.

This clone was counted only a few times. The chain combines TRBV14 with TRBJ1-4; 7 nucleotides match TRBD1. CDR3 length: 17 residues. Germline CDR1 SGHDN, CDR2 FVKESK. With V trimmed by 1 base and J by 1 base, 6 bases remained unmatched. The CDR3 coding sequence is TGTGCCAGCAGCCAAGGGGGAAACAGGGGAACTAATGAAAAACTGTTTTTT. It is translated as CASSQGGNRGTNEKLFF.

The V call is TRBV6-4, the J call TRBJ2-3, with 7 bases identical to TRBD2. The CDR3 extends over 15 amino acids. V shed 3 bases, J shed 0 bases, and the junction held 3 bases outside the gene matches. Germline V CDR1 and CDR2: MRHNA, SNTAGT. The CDR3 sequence is CASSESSGSTDTQYF. The CDR3 DNA follows: TGTGCCAGCAGTGAGAGTAGCGGGAGCACAGATACGCAGTATTTT.

This sequence joins TRBV9 and TRBJ2-7; D is perhaps TRBD2 (5 bases). V was trimmed by 4 bases and J by 1 base, leaving 15 bases between them. The CDR3 totals 15 residues. The germline gives CDR1 SGDLS, CDR2 YYNGEE. The CDR3 is CASSPLNSGSYEQYF. The CDR3 DNA follows: TGTGCCAGCAGCCCTCTTAACAGCGGATCCTACGAGCAGTACTTC.